The next 20 T cell receptor beta chains were all read from a single sample in a study of T cell clones after liver transplantation. Profiling relied on immunoSEQ multiplex PCR, and the TCRdb table lists in-frame clones only, not all of them. The table has over 50,000 clones, about 81% seen once. Here the sequenced sample was CD4+ T cells from blood, taken before liver transplant. The receptors were sampled from a human donor who received a liver transplant.

The rearrangement uses TRBV11-1 and TRBJ1-1; tentatively, D is TRBD1 (5 bases). With 1 base removed from V and 1 base from J, the gap between germline ends came to 7 bases. The CDR3 is 14 residues long. Germline-derived CDR1 and CDR2 are SGHAT and FQDESV (reference sequence). In DNA, the CDR3 is TGTGCCAGCAGCTTAGTTGGGGGGAACACTGAAGCTTTCTTT. Translation gives CASSLVGGNTEAFF.

The chain has TRBV5-6 and TRBJ2-3, with 12 positions matching TRBD2. Germline V lookup: CDR1 SGHDT, CDR2 YYEEEE. Losses at the gene ends were 0 bases for V and 5 bases for J; bases not matched to a gene: 7. The CDR3 sequence is 17 residues long. The CDR3 spells CASSLGLAGVGVDTQYF. Here the CDR3 DNA reads TGTGCCAGCAGCTTGGGACTAGCGGGAGTAGGTGTAGATACGCAGTATTTT. The whole variable domain, filled in from reference TRBV5-6 and TRBJ2-3, reads DAGVTQSPTHLIKTRGQQVTLRCSPKSGHDTVSWYQQALGQGPQFIFQYYEEEERQRGNFPDRFSGHQFPNYSSELNVNALLLGDSALYLCASSLGLAGVGVDTQYFGPGTRLTVL.

J is TRBJ2-3 and V is TRBV7-9; 11 positions match TRBD2. This CDR3 is 17 amino acids long. Germline V gene data show CDR1 as SEHNR and CDR2 as FQNEAQ (reference sequence). The J segment lost 5 bases and the V segment lost 4 bases, leaving 11 bases of the junction unmatched. CDR3 region: CASSSGYSGGAVDTQYF. The CDR3 DNA reads TGTGCCAGCAGCTCAGGATATAGCGGGGGGGCCGTAGATACGCAGTATTTT.

By proportion, this clone is medium-sized (0.01 to 0.1%). The V call is TRBV7-9, the J call TRBJ1-2; D remains unclear. V was pared by 1 base and J by 6 bases, with 9 bases between. There are 13 residues in the CDR3. CDR1 and CDR2 (germline): SEHNR, FQNEAQ (reference sequence). The CDR3 nucleotides read TGTGCCAGCAGCTTAGAGGAGGGTCATGGCTACACCTTC. It translates to CASSLEEGHGYTF. Full variable domain (missing parts from reference TRBV7-9 and TRBJ1-2): DTGVSQNPRHKITKRGQNVTFRCDPISEHNRLYWYRQTLGQGPEFLTYFQNEAQLEKSRLLSDRFSAERPKGSFSTLEIQRTEQGDSAMYLCASSLEEGHGYTFGSGTRLTVV.

The chain is built from TRBV19 and TRBJ2-1; 8 bases are shared with TRBD2. Germline loops: CDR1 LNHDA, CDR2 SQIVND (reference sequence). CDR3 length: 15 amino acids. The trim removed 7 bases at V and 7 bases at J, leaving 12 bases unmatched. This CDR3 is CASNWAGGTGNEQFF. The CDR3 region has the DNA TGTGCCAGTAACTGGGCGGGAGGCACGGGGAATGAGCAGTTCTTC.

The chain links TRBV4-2 to TRBJ2-7, with D unclear. The germline V gene encodes CDR1 LGHNA and CDR2 YNFKEQ. This CDR3 spans 16 amino acids. The V and J ends lost 0 bases and 5 bases respectively, with 17 bases between them. The CDR3 bases are TGTGCCAGCAGCCAAGATTGGCTGGTCCCCAGAAACGAGCAGTACTTC. It is translated as CASSQDWLVPRNEQYF.

The chain combines TRBV9 with TRBJ2-2; a weak D match, TRBD2 (6 bases). This CDR3 is built from 16 residues. CDR1 and CDR2 from the germline V gene are SGDLS and YYNGEE. Trimming pared 3 bases from V and 1 base from J, leaving 13 bases between. The CDR3, as DNA: TGTGCCAGCAGCGCCCGACTAGTTCGGAACACCGGGGAGCTGTTTTTT. This gives the protein CASSARLVRNTGELFF. Complete variable domain (other parts from reference TRBV9 and TRBJ2-2): DSGVTQTPKHLITATGQRVTLRCSPRSGDLSVYWYQQSLDQGLQFLIQYYNGEERAKGNILERFSAQQFPDLHSELNLSSLELGDSALYFCASSARLVRNTGELFFGEGSRLTVL.

The rearrangement uses TRBV7-9 and TRBJ1-2, with D unresolved. The CDR3 loop spans 13 amino acids. Trimming removed 1 base from V and 4 bases from J, with 7 bases in between. The germline CDR1 and CDR2 sequences are SEHNR and FQNEAQ (reference sequence). The CDR3 here is CASSLDSPYGYTF. In DNA, the CDR3 is TGTGCCAGCAGCTTAGACAGTCCCTATGGCTACACCTTC.

The rearrangement joins TRBV7-2 to TRBJ2-3; D gene uncertain. CDR3 length: 14 amino acids. Germline CDR1 reads SGHTA; CDR2 reads FQGNSA. V was pared by 0 bases and J by 0 bases, with 4 bases between. The CDR3 DNA reads TGTGCCAGCAGCTTAGCAGGTAGCACAGATACGCAGTATTTT. Amino acids: CASSLAGSTDTQYF.

This sequence joins TRBV28 and TRBJ2-3, with D possibly TRBD2 on 7 matching bases. The length of the CDR3 is 17 residues. V lost 6 bases and J lost 4, with 23 bases in between. The germline CDR1 and CDR2 sequences are MDHEN and SYDVKM. For the CDR3, the DNA is TGTGCCAGCAGGGACGGGGGGCGGTGGGAGGGCCCAGATACGCAGTATTTT. Translated: CASRDGGRWEGPDTQYF.

The chain uses TRBV28 and TRBJ2-2; D gene ambiguous. The V and J ends lost 4 bases and 3 bases respectively, with 15 bases between them. The length of the CDR3 is 16 residues. Germline V gene data show CDR1 as MDHEN and CDR2 as SYDVKM. CDR3 in DNA: TGTGCCAGCAGTTCTAATGGGATCGGGCACACCGGGGAGCTGTTTTTT. Protein: CASSSNGIGHTGELFF. The full variable domain, its missing parts supplied by reference TRBV28 and TRBJ2-2, is DVKVTQSSRYLVKRTGEKVFLECVQDMDHENMFWYRQDPGLGLRLIYFSYDVKMKEKGDIPEGYSVSREKKERFSLILESASTNQTSMYLCASSSNGIGHTGELFFGEGSRLTVL.

The gene calls are TRBV28 and TRBJ2-5; 10 bases align to TRBD1. With V trimmed by 6 bases and J by 3 bases, 7 bases remained unmatched. The CDR3 has 15 residues. Per germline, CDR1 MDHEN and CDR2 SYDVKM. CDR3: CASSPPGTGEETQYF. The CDR3 bases are TGTGCCAGCAGCCCACCGGGGACAGGGGAAGAGACCCAGTACTTC.

J is TRBJ2-7 and V is TRBV27, with D maybe TRBD1 (6 bases). The V end lost 5 bases, the J end lost 6 bases, and 11 bases lay between the germline ends. The CDR3 loop spans 12 amino acids. CDR1 MNHEY and CDR2 SMNVEV come from the germline V gene (reference sequence). CDR3 in DNA: TGTGCCAGCAGTCATGTAGGGGGCGAGCAGTACTTC. Amino acids: CASSHVGGEQYF.

The chain joins TRBV18 to TRBJ2-2; 7 bases align to TRBD1. J lost 6 bases, V lost 2 bases, and 9 bases had no gene match. This CDR3 region has 16 residues. Germline CDR1 reads KGHSH; CDR2 reads LQKENI. For the CDR3, the DNA is TGTGCCAGCTCACCATTGGGGACAGCCAACGCCGGGGAGCTGTTTTTT. It translates to CASSPLGTANAGELFF. Complete variable domain (other parts from reference TRBV18 and TRBJ2-2): NAGVMQNPRHLVRRRGQEARLRCSPMKGHSHVYWYRQLPEEGLKFMVYLQKENIIDESGMPKERFSAEFPKEGPSILRIQQVVRGDSAAYFCASSPLGTANAGELFFGEGSRLTVL.

This rearrangement joins TRBV12-5 to TRBJ2-7; 12 nucleotides match TRBD2. The V and J ends lost 1 base and 1 base, in that order; junction bases with no gene match: 8. The CDR3 loop spans 18 amino acids. Germline assignment: CDR1 LGHNT and CDR2 FRNRAP. The CDR3 is CASGLALPLAGGSYEQYF. The CDR3 bases are TGTGCTAGTGGTTTGGCGTTACCACTAGCGGGGGGATCCTACGAGCAGTACTTC.

The chain is built from TRBV19 and TRBJ1-5, with 8 positions matching TRBD1. V gave up 5 bases and J gave up 6 bases; unmatched junction bases: 6. Germline CDR1 reads LNHDA; CDR2 reads SQIVND (reference sequence). This CDR3 spans 14 amino acids. In nucleotides, the CDR3 is TGTGCCAGTAGTGCTACAGGGGGTGGTCAGCCCCAGCATTTT. Amino acids: CASSATGGGQPQHF.

This clone was counted a few times. This rearrangement joins TRBV9 to TRBJ2-1, with TRBD2 matching over 7 bases. This CDR3 is built from 15 residues. The V gene end was trimmed by 0 bases and the J gene end by 6 bases; junction bases not matched to a gene: 6. From germline, CDR1 is SGDLS and CDR2 YYNGEE. Here the CDR3 reads CASSVGEGRFNEQFF. In DNA form, the CDR3 reads TGTGCCAGCAGCGTAGGGGAGGGCCGCTTCAATGAGCAGTTCTTC.

The rearrangement links TRBV7-3 to TRBJ2-7; the match to TRBD1 covers 8 bases. V shed 3 bases, J shed 0 bases, and the junction held 4 bases outside the gene matches. The CDR3 is made up of 15 amino acids. Germline values: CDR1 SGHTA, CDR2 FQGTGA. The CDR3 DNA sequence: TGTGCCAGCAGCTTGGGACAGGTGCCCTCCTACGAGCAGTACTTC. Protein product: CASSLGQVPSYEQYF.

The V gene is TRBV19, the J gene TRBJ2-7; D is uncertain. V was trimmed by 0 bases and J by 2 bases, leaving 11 bases between them. CDR3 length: 15 residues. CDR1 and CDR2 from the germline V gene are LNHDA and SQIVND (reference sequence). The CDR3 region has the DNA TGTGCCAGTAGTATAGATCATGGGCAGACCTACGAGCAGTACTTC. Translated, it gives CASSIDHGQTYEQYF.

This sequence joins TRBV5-4 and TRBJ2-7, with D perhaps TRBD2 (6 bases). The CDR3 contains 19 residues. Per germline, CDR1 SGHNT and CDR2 YYREEE (reference sequence). V was cut by 0 bases and J by 4 bases, with 26 bases left in between. The CDR3: CASSLAVGRVGGLGYEQYF. The CDR3 coding sequence is TGTGCCAGCAGCTTGGCCGTCGGCAGGGTGGGGGGTTTAGGGTACGAGCAGTACTTC.